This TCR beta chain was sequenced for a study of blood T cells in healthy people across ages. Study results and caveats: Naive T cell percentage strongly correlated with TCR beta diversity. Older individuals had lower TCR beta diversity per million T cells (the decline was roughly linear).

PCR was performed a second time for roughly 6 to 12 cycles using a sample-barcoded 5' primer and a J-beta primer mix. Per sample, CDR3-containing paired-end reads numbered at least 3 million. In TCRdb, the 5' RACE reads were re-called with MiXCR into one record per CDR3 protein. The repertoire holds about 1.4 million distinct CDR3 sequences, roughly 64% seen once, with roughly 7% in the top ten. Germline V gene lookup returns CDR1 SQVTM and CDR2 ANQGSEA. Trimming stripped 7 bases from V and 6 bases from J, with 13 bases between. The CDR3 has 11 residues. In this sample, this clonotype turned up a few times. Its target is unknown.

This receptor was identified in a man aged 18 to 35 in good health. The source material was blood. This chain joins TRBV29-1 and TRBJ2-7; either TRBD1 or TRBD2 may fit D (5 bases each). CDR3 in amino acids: CSAKTRGEQYF. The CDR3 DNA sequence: TGCAGCGCCAAAACGAGGGGCGAGCAGTACTTC.